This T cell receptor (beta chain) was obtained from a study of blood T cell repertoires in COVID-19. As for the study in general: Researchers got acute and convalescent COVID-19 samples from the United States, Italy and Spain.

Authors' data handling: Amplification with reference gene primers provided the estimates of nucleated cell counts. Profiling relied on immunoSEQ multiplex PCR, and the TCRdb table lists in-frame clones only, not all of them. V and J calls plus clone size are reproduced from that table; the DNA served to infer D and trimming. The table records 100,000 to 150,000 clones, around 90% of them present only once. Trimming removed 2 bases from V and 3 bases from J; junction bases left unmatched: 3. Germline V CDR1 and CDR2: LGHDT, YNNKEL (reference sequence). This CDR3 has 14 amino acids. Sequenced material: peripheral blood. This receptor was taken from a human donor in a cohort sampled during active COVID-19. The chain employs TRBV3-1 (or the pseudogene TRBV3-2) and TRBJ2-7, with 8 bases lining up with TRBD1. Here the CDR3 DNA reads TGTGCCAGCAGCCAAACGGACAGGGTCTACGAGCAGTACTTC. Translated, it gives CASSQTDRVYEQYF.